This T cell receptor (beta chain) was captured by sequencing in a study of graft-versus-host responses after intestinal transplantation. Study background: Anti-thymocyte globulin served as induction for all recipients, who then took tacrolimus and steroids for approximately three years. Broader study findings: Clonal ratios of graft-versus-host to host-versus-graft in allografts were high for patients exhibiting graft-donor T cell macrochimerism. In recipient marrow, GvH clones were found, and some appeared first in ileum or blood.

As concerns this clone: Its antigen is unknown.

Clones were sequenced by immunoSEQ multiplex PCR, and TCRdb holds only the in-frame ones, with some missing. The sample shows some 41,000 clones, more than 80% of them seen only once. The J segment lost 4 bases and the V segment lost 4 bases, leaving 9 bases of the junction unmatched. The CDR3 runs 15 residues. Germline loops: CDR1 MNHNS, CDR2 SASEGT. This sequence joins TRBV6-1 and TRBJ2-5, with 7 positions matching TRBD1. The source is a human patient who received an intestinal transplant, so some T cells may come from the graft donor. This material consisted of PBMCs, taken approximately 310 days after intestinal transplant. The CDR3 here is CASSGQQGIRETQYF. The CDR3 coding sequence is TGTGCCAGCAGTGGCCAACAGGGGATCCGAGAGACCCAGTACTTC.